The present entry profiles one T cell receptor (beta chain) with its context. Its antigen is not identified. Germline V lookup: CDR1 MDHEN, CDR2 SYDVKM. V gave up 2 bases and J gave up 0 bases, with 5 bases separating them. CDR3 size: 13 residues. These data are taken from a study of cytomegalovirus exposure and HLA in healthy donors. The wider study: Ancestry clustering placed about 86% of over 300 genotyped donors in the Caucasian-associated cluster.

Study findings and constraints: Researchers catalogued about 160 TCR beta chains as cytomegalovirus-associated. More clonal expansion characterized HLA-associated TCR beta chains than equally common others in a later analysis.

PCR involved 60 Vbeta and 13 Jbeta primers. Some clones are missing from TCRdb's copy, which holds only in-frame ones; the method was immunoSEQ multiplex PCR. The sample lists roughly 180,000 clones, approximately 80% occurring once. The V and J genes are TRBV28 and TRBJ2-7, with D hard to call. This TCR derives from a female donor in good health and CMV-seronegative. Material: PBMCs. In DNA form, the CDR3 reads TGTGCCAGCAGTTTACTCTCCTCCTACGAGCAGTACTTC. Translating gives CASSLLSSYEQYF.